This is a list of T cell receptor beta chains from one sample in a study of control samples from healthy donors and cancer patients. TCRdb's copy holds only in-frame clones and misses some; the assay was immunoSEQ multiplex PCR. Of about 34,000 clones listed, 86% were seen once; the top ten hold 1.6%. The sample comprised PBMCs. These receptors came from a woman in her thirties or forties with lung cancer. The CDR3 runs from the conserved cysteine through the conserved F or W. The order of the fields is V gene, J gene, D gene, clone size, CDR3 protein, CDR3 DNA. The D gene is left open where the match is weak. Expanded clones are given a class, and other clones once, few, many or no size at all.

v_gene: TRBV5-1; j_gene: TRBJ1-2; d_gene: TRBD1; abundance: NA; CDR3aa: CASSLEGAYGYTF; CDR3nt: TGCGCCAGCAGCTTGGAGGGGGCCTATGGCTACACCTTC
v_gene: TRBV19; j_gene: TRBJ2-3; d_gene: TRBD1; abundance: once; CDR3aa: CASSWDRGTDTQYF; CDR3nt: TGTGCCAGTAGTTGGGACAGGGGGACAGATACGCAGTATTTT
v_gene: TRBV14; j_gene: TRBJ2-1; d_gene: NA; abundance: NA; CDR3aa: CASSQENGGSRNEQFF; CDR3nt: TGTGCCAGCAGCCAAGAGAATGGGGGGTCGCGAAATGAGCAGTTCTTC
v_gene: TRBV5-6; j_gene: TRBJ2-7; d_gene: NA; abundance: once; CDR3aa: CASSSTWDDSYEQYF; CDR3nt: TGTGCCAGCAGCTCGACTTGGGACGACTCCTACGAGCAGTACTTC
v_gene: TRBV6-1; j_gene: TRBJ2-5; d_gene: NA; abundance: NA; CDR3aa: CASSESGETQYF; CDR3nt: TGTGCCAGCAGTGAATCAGGGGAGACCCAGTACTTC
v_gene: TRBV30; j_gene: TRBJ1-3; d_gene: NA; abundance: NA; CDR3aa: CAHIHSGNTIYF; CDR3nt: TGTGCCCACATTCACTCTGGAAACACCATATATTTT
v_gene: TRBV6-5; j_gene: TRBJ1-2; d_gene: NA; abundance: once; CDR3aa: CASRKPGILNYGYTF; CDR3nt: TGTGCCAGCAGGAAGCCAGGAATCCTTAACTATGGCTACACCTTC
v_gene: TRBV30; j_gene: TRBJ1-5; d_gene: NA; abundance: NA; CDR3aa: CAWSVLAGANQPQHF; CDR3nt: TGTGCCTGGAGTGTACTGGCAGGGGCGAATCAGCCCCAGCATTTT
v_gene: TRBV5-1; j_gene: TRBJ1-4; d_gene: NA; abundance: NA; CDR3aa: CASSLGQETNEKLFF; CDR3nt: TGCGCCAGCAGCTTGGGACAGGAGACTAATGAAAAACTGTTTTTT
v_gene: TRBV4-1; j_gene: TRBJ1-2; d_gene: TRBD1; abundance: NA; CDR3aa: CASSQVIGQGGGYTF; CDR3nt: TGCGCCAGCAGCCAAGTGATAGGACAGGGTGGTGGCTACACCTTC
v_gene: TRBV28; j_gene: TRBJ2-7; d_gene: TRBD2; abundance: NA; CDR3aa: CASTGGAPSEQYF; CDR3nt: TGTGCCAGCACCGGGGGGGCACCCTCCGAGCAGTACTTC
v_gene: TRBV11-3; j_gene: TRBJ1-2; d_gene: NA; abundance: few; CDR3aa: CASSLEAEQPHYGYTF; CDR3nt: TGTGCCAGCAGCTTAGAGGCGGAACAGCCACACTATGGCTACACCTTC
v_gene: TRBV12-5; j_gene: TRBJ1-1; d_gene: NA; abundance: once; CDR3aa: CASRAGLNTEAFF; CDR3nt: TGTGCTAGTCGGGCGGGACTGAACACTGAAGCTTTCTTT
v_gene: TRBV10-3; j_gene: TRBJ1-3; d_gene: NA; abundance: NA; CDR3aa: CAISEPDLTQGFSGNTIYF; CDR3nt: TGTGCCATCAGTGAGCCCGACCTTACCCAGGGATTCTCTGGAAACACCATATATTTT
v_gene: TRBV2; j_gene: TRBJ1-1; d_gene: TRBD1; abundance: NA; CDR3aa: CASISEGARTEAFF; CDR3nt: TGTGCCAGCATATCTGAGGGGGCGAGGACTGAAGCTTTCTTT
v_gene: TRBV5-4; j_gene: TRBJ1-1; d_gene: NA; abundance: NA; CDR3aa: CASSLLARNTEAFF; CDR3nt: TGTGCCAGCAGCTTGTTGGCCCGGAACACTGAAGCTTTCTTT
v_gene: TRBV6-5; j_gene: TRBJ1-1; d_gene: TRBD1; abundance: NA; CDR3aa: CASSLGQQNTEAFF; CDR3nt: TGTGCCAGCAGTTTGGGACAGCAGAACACTGAAGCTTTCTTT
v_gene: TRBV7-3; j_gene: TRBJ1-1; d_gene: TRBD1; abundance: NA; CDR3aa: CASSPGTDKAFF; CDR3nt: TGTGCCAGCAGCCCAGGGACAGATAAAGCTTTCTTT
v_gene: TRBV2; j_gene: TRBJ2-5; d_gene: NA; abundance: NA; CDR3aa: CASSLGFTPGSETQYF; CDR3nt: TGTGCCAGCAGCCTAGGGTTCACACCAGGGTCTGAGACCCAGTACTTC
v_gene: TRBV11-2; j_gene: TRBJ2-7; d_gene: NA; abundance: NA; CDR3aa: CASSIPAGGVRQYF; CDR3nt: TGTGCCAGCAGCATCCCTGCTGGAGGGGTGCGGCAGTACTTC
v_gene: TRBV9; j_gene: TRBJ1-3; d_gene: NA; abundance: NA; CDR3aa: CASSELERVGNTIYF; CDR3nt: TGTGCCAGCAGCGAACTCGAGAGGGTAGGAAACACCATATATTTT
v_gene: TRBV6-2/TRBV6-3; j_gene: TRBJ2-1; d_gene: TRBD2; abundance: few; CDR3aa: CASSPGGGALGQFF; CDR3nt: TGTGCCAGCAGTCCGGGCGGGGGGGCTCTCGGGCAGTTCTTC
v_gene: TRBV18; j_gene: TRBJ2-2; d_gene: NA; abundance: NA; CDR3aa: CASSPFSGQLNTGELFF; CDR3nt: TGTGCCAGCTCACCGTTTTCCGGACAGCTGAACACCGGGGAGCTGTTTTTT
v_gene: TRBV19; j_gene: TRBJ2-1; d_gene: NA; abundance: NA; CDR3aa: CASTRTLLTDNEQFF; CDR3nt: TGTGCCAGTACCAGGACTCTTCTAACAGACAATGAGCAGTTCTTC
v_gene: TRBV4-2; j_gene: TRBJ1-2; d_gene: NA; abundance: NA; CDR3aa: CASSQVWANANYGYTF; CDR3nt: TGTGCCAGCAGCCAAGTATGGGCGAATGCTAACTATGGCTACACCTTC
v_gene: TRBV19; j_gene: TRBJ2-7; d_gene: NA; abundance: NA; CDR3aa: CAKKGGQQDSYEQYF; CDR3nt: TGTGCCAAGAAGGGGGGACAGCAAGACTCCTACGAGCAGTACTTC
v_gene: TRBV7-9; j_gene: TRBJ1-2; d_gene: TRBD1; abundance: NA; CDR3aa: CASDLAGTALILTF; CDR3nt: TGTGCCAGCGACCTAGCCGGGACAGCCCTTATTTTAACCTTC
v_gene: TRBV30; j_gene: TRBJ1-2; d_gene: NA; abundance: once; CDR3aa: CAWSGGIVYGYTF; CDR3nt: TGTGCCTGGAGTGGGGGGATCGTTTATGGCTACACCTTC
v_gene: TRBV3-1/TRBV3-2; j_gene: TRBJ1-6; d_gene: TRBD1; abundance: once; CDR3aa: CASSQGRGVYNSPLHF; CDR3nt: TGTGCCAGCAGCCAAGGCAGGGGGGTCTATAATTCACCCCTCCACTTT